The rows below give T cell receptor beta chains drawn from one sample of a study of blood T cell repertoires in COVID-19. Here immunoSEQ multiplex PCR was the method, and the copy in TCRdb shows in-frame clones only, minus some. The sample lists approximately 110,000 clones, more than 70% occurring once. The sequencing sample was made of peripheral blood. Receptors were obtained from a woman aged 80 or over with COVID-19, enrolled during active disease. The CDR3 runs from the conserved cysteine through the conserved F or W. Each record gives: D gene, J gene, clone size, V gene, CDR3 protein, CDR3 DNA. A D gene is named only where the DNA matches it firmly. Not all rows give a size; the values are once, few, many and, for expanded clones, a class.

. | TRBJ2-7 | . | TRBV9 | CASSEITGSEQYF | TGTGCCAGCAGCGAAATAACAGGGTCCGAGCAGTACTTC
. | TRBJ2-7 | . | TRBV10-3 | CAISELTDEQYF | TGTGCCATCAGTGAGCTAACAGACGAGCAGTACTTC
TRBD1 | TRBJ2-3 | few | TRBV6-7 | CASSYFDGSDRDNTDTQYF | TGTGCCAGCAGTTACTTTGATGGATCAGACAGGGATAACACAGATACGCAGTATTTT
. | TRBJ1-1 | . | TRBV28 | CASSPRPAGRNTEAFF | TGTGCCAGCTCCCCCCGCCCGGCCGGGAGGAACACTGAAGCTTTCTTT
TRBD2 | TRBJ2-3 | many | TRBV6-2/TRBV6-3 | CASSSGREADTQYF | TGTGCCAGCAGTAGCGGGAGGGAGGCAGATACGCAGTATTTT
. | TRBJ2-1 | . | TRBV3-1/TRBV3-2 | CASSLSGTHNEQFF | TGTGCCAGCAGCCTAAGCGGGACACACAATGAGCAGTTCTTC
. | TRBJ2-1 | once | TRBV6-5 | CASSPEVGGQQFF | TGTGCCAGCAGTCCAGAAGTCGGGGGACAGCAGTTCTTC
. | TRBJ2-7 | few | TRBV5-1 | CASSHTGISYEQYF | TGCGCCAGCAGCCATACAGGGATCTCCTACGAGCAGTACTTC
TRBD1 | TRBJ2-1 | few | TRBV28 | CASSRGDRGIYNEQFF | TGTGCCAGCAGTCGAGGGGACAGGGGAATCTACAATGAGCAGTTCTTC
TRBD1 | TRBJ2-6 | once | TRBV11-3 | CASSPGTGDSSGANVLTF | TGTGCCAGCAGCCCGGGGACAGGGGACTCCTCTGGGGCCAACGTCCTGACTTTC
. | TRBJ2-5 | . | TRBV27 | CASSLPGGETQYF | TGTGCCAGCAGTCTCCCTGGAGGAGAGACCCAGTACTTC
. | TRBJ2-6 | . | TRBV21-1 | CASSKDGTAERSGANVLTF | TGTGCCAGCAGCAAAGATGGGACAGCTGAAAGGTCTGGGGCCAACGTCCTGACTTTC
. | TRBJ1-1 | . | TRBV12-3/TRBV12-4 | CASSLNRMGAFF | TGTGCCAGCAGTTTGAACAGGATGGGAGCTTTCTTT
. | TRBJ1-2 | once | TRBV24-1 | CATSDRGGPNYGYTF | TGTGCCACCAGTGACCGAGGAGGGCCAAACTATGGCTACACCTTC
. | TRBJ2-1 | . | TRBV5-5 | CASSLNWNEQFF | TGTGCCAGCAGCTTGAACTGGAATGAGCAGTTCTTC
. | TRBJ2-5 | once | TRBV28 | CASSFGAEAQETQYF | TGTGCCAGCAGTTTTGGGGCAGAGGCCCAAGAGACCCAGTACTTC
. | TRBJ1-4 | . | TRBV28 | CASHGGRDNEKLFF | TGTGCCAGCCACGGGGGACGAGATAATGAAAAACTGTTTTTT
. | TRBJ2-1 | . | TRBV6-2/TRBV6-3 | CASSYSRGQGNNEQFF | TGTGCCAGCAGTTACAGTCGGGGACAAGGAAACAATGAGCAGTTCTTC
. | TRBJ2-3 | . | TRBV11-1 | CASNQRQGSDTQYF | TGTGCCAGCAACCAACGTCAGGGCTCGGATACGCAGTATTTT
TRBD1 | TRBJ1-4 | . | TRBV5-6 | CASSLLGLGGGGGEKLFF | TGTGCCAGCAGCTTGCTGGGTTTAGGGGGCGGAGGAGGTGAAAAACTGTTTTTT
TRBD1 | TRBJ1-2 | . | TRBV28 | CASSPEWDRPNYGYTF | TGTGCCAGCAGTCCCGAGTGGGACAGGCCAAACTATGGCTACACCTTC
TRBD2 | TRBJ2-1 | . | TRBV18 | CASSPGGSFEQFF | TGTGCCAGCTCACCGGGCGGGAGTTTTGAGCAGTTCTTC
. | TRBJ1-1 | . | TRBV12-3/TRBV12-4 | CASSPGVGAFF | TGTGCCAGCAGCCCCGGGGTTGGGGCTTTCTTT
TRBD1 | TRBJ1-2 | . | TRBV2 | CASGQETNGYTF | TGTGCCAGCGGACAGGAAACAAATGGCTACACCTTC
TRBD2 | TRBJ2-1 | . | TRBV7-2 | CASSPGTSGSPWAYNEQFF | TGTGCCAGCAGCCCCGGGACTAGCGGGAGTCCTTGGGCTTACAATGAGCAGTTCTTC
TRBD1 | TRBJ2-6 | once | TRBV4-3 | CASSQQDRVDGANVLTF | TGCGCCAGCAGCCAACAGGACAGGGTGGATGGGGCCAACGTCCTGACTTTC
. | TRBJ1-2 | . | TRBV18 | CASSTDPGDGYTF | TGTGCCAGCTCAACCGATCCAGGGGACGGCTACACCTTC
. | TRBJ2-1 | . | TRBV7-3 | CASSGGISSYNEQFF | TGTGCCAGCAGTGGAGGGATAAGCTCCTACAATGAGCAGTTCTTC
TRBD2 | TRBJ2-1 | . | TRBV15 | CATSRDIGLAGTQQFF | TGTGCCACCAGCAGAGATATAGGACTAGCGGGAACTCAGCAGTTCTTC
TRBD1 | TRBJ2-3 | . | TRBV28 | CASSLEGQGTTDTQYF | TGTGCCAGCAGTTTGGAGGGACAGGGGACCACAGATACGCAGTATTTT
TRBD1 | TRBJ1-3 | . | TRBV5-6 | CASSLTGAGNTIYF | TGTGCCAGCAGCTTAACAGGGGCAGGAAACACCATATATTTT
TRBD1 | TRBJ2-3 | . | TRBV29-1 | CSGRDRITVEDTQYF | TGCAGCGGTCGGGACAGGATTACGGTTGAAGATACGCAGTATTTT
. | TRBJ1-1 | once | TRBV5-1 | CASGLEGLTEAFF | TGCGCCAGCGGACTAGAAGGGCTTACTGAAGCTTTCTTT
. | TRBJ2-1 | . | TRBV19 | CASSKEQEQGSKQFF | TGTGCCAGTAGTAAGGAGCAAGAACAGGGTTCAAAGCAGTTCTTC
. | TRBJ2-5 | . | TRBV29-1 | CSVDPRGPDETQYF | TGCAGCGTTGACCCGCGGGGGCCGGACGAGACCCAGTACTTC
. | TRBJ2-2 | . | TRBV5-1 | CASSWQGTNTGELFF | TGCGCCAGCAGCTGGCAGGGTACGAACACCGGGGAGCTGTTTTTT
TRBD1 | TRBJ1-2 | . | TRBV15 | CATSRDGTGFGYTF | TGTGCCACCAGCAGGGATGGGACAGGGTTTGGCTACACCTTC
. | TRBJ2-3 | . | TRBV20-1 | CSASRRVGSTDTQYF | TGCAGTGCTAGTCGCAGGGTCGGGAGCACAGATACGCAGTATTTT
. | TRBJ2-5 | . | TRBV3-1/TRBV3-2 | CASSQMAGRSGTQYF | TGTGCCAGCAGCCAAATGGCGGGACGCTCTGGGACCCAGTACTTC
TRBD2 | TRBJ2-5 | . | TRBV5-1 | CASSPVEGSGRMKETQYF | TGCGCCAGCAGCCCCGTTGAGGGTAGCGGGAGGATGAAAGAGACCCAGTACTTC
. | TRBJ2-3 | . | TRBV24-1 | CATSDTGGTDTQYF | TGTGCCACCAGTGATACGGGGGGCACAGATACGCAGTATTTT
TRBD2 | TRBJ2-5 | . | TRBV7-9 | CASSQGFSGSQETQYF | TGTGCCAGCAGCCAGGGATTTAGCGGGAGCCAAGAGACCCAGTACTTC
TRBD1 | TRBJ2-5 | . | TRBV25-1 | CASSAPGQFQETQYF | TGTGCCAGCAGTGCTCCGGGACAGTTCCAAGAGACCCAGTACTTC
. | TRBJ1-4 | . | TRBV6-5 | CASRGALPNEKLFF | TGTGCCAGCAGGGGAGCCCTCCCTAATGAAAAACTGTTTTTT
TRBD2 | TRBJ2-1 | few | TRBV7-3 | CASSTGSGTSLPKFF | TGTGCCAGCAGCACCGGATCCGGGACTAGCTTACCTAAGTTCTTC